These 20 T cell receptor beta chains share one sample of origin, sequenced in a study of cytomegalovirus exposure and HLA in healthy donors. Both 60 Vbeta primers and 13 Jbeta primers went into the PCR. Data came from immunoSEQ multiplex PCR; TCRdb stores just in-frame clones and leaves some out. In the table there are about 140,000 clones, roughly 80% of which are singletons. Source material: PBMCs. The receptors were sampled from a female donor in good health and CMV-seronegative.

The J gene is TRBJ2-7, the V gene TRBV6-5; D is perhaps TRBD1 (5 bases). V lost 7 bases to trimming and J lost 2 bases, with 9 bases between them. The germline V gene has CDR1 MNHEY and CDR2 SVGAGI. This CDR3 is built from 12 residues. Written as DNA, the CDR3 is TGTGCCAGCACAGGGTTCGCCTACGAGCAGTACTTC. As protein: CASTGFAYEQYF.

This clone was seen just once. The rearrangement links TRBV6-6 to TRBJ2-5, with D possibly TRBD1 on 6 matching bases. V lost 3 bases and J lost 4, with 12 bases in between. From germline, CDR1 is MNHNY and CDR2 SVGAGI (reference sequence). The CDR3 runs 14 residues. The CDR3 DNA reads TGTGCCAGCAGTTATGGGGGCGCGGTAGAGACCCAGTACTTC. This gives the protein CASSYGGAVETQYF.

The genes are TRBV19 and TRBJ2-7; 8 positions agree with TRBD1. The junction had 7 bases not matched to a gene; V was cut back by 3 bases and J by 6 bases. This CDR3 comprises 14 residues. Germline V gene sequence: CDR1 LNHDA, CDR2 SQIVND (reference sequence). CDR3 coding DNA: TGTGCCAGTAGTATCGGACAGGGTAGGATCGAGCAGTACTTC. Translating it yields CASSIGQGRIEQYF.

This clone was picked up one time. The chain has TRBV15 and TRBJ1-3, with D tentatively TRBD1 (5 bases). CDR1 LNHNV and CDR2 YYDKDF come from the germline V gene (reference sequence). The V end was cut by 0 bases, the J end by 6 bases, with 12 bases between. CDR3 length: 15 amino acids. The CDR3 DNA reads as TGTGCCACCAGCAGAGATCTAGACAGAGTAAACACCATATATTTT. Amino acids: CATSRDLDRVNTIYF.

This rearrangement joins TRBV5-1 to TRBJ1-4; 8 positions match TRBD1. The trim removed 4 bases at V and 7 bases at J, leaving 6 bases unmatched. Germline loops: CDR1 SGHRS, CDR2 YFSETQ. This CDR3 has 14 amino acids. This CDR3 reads CASSQTGEGEKLFF. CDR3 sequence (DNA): TGCGCCAGCAGCCAGACAGGGGAGGGTGAAAAACTGTTTTTT.

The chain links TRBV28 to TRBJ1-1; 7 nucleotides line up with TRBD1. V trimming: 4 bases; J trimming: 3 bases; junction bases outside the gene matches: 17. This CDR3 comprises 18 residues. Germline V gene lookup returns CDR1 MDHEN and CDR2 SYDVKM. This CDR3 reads CASSSYLGRQGLDTEAFF. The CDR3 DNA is TGTGCCAGCAGTTCTTACCTAGGCCGACAGGGCCTAGACACTGAAGCTTTCTTT.

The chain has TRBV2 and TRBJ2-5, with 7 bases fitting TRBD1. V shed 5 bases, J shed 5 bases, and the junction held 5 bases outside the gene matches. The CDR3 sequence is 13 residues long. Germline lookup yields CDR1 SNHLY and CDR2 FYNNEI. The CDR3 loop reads CASSRQGGETQYF. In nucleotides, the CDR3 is TGTGCCAGCAGTCGACAGGGTGGGGAGACCCAGTACTTC.

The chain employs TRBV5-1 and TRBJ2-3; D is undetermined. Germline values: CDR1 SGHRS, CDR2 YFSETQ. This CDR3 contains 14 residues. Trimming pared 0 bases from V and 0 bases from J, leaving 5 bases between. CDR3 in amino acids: CASSLGASTDTQYF. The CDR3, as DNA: TGCGCCAGCAGCTTGGGGGCTAGCACAGATACGCAGTATTTT.

This chain's CDR3 is CASSLGQISNQPQHF. The CDR3 nucleotides read TGTGCCAGCAGCTTGGGACAGATTAGCAATCAGCCCCAGCATTTT. The chain uses TRBV5-6 and TRBJ1-5, with a possible D match to TRBD1 (5 bases). This CDR3 has 15 residues. The germline V gene encodes CDR1 SGHDT and CDR2 YYEEEE. The ends were cut back, 0 bases at V and 0 bases at J, with 7 bases in the middle.

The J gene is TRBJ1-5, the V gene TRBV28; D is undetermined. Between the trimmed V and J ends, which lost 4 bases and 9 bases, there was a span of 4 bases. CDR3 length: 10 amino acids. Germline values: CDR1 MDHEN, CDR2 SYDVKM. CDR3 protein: CASSSSPQHF. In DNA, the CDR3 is TGTGCCAGCAGTTCCTCGCCCCAGCATTTT.

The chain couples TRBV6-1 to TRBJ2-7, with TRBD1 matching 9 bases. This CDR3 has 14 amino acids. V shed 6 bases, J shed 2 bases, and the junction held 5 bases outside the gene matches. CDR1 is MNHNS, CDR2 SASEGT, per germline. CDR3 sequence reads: CASSATGGPYEQYF. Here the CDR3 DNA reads TGTGCCAGCAGCGCCACAGGGGGCCCCTACGAGCAGTACTTC.

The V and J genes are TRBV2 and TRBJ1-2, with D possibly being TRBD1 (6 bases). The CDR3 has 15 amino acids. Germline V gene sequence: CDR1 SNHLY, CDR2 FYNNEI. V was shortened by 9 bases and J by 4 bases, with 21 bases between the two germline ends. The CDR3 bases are TGTGCCAGGGTGGGGGGGGCAGGACTAACCTATGGCTACACCTTC. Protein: CARVGGAGLTYGYTF. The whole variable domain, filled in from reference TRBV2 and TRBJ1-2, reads EPEVTQTPSHQVTQMGQEVILRCVPISNHLYFYWYRQILGQKVEFLVSFYNNEISEKSEIFDDQFSVERPDGSNFTLKIRSTKLEDSAMYFCARVGGAGLTYGYTFGSGTRLTVV.

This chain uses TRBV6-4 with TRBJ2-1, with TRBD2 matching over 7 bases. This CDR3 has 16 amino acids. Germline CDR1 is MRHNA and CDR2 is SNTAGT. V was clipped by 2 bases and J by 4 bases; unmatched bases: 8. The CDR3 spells CASSDIAGALYNEQFF. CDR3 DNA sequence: TGTGCCAGCAGTGACATTGCGGGAGCCCTGTACAATGAGCAGTTCTTC.

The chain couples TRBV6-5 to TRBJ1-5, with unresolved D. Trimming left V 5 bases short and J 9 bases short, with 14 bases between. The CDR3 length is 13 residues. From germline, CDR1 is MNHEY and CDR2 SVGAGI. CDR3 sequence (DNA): TGTGCCAGCAGTATAGACACTCGGGGGCCCCAGCATTTT. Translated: CASSIDTRGPQHF.

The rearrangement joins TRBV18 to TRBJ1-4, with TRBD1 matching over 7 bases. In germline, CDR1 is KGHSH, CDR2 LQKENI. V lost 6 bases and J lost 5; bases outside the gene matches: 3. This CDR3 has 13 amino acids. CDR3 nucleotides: TGTGCCAGCTCCCAACAGGGGAATGAAAAACTGTTTTTT. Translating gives CASSQQGNEKLFF. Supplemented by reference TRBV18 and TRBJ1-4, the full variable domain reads NAGVMQNPRHLVRRRGQEARLRCSPMKGHSHVYWYRQLPEEGLKFMVYLQKENIIDESGMPKERFSAEFPKEGPSILRIQQVVRGDSAAYFCASSQQGNEKLFFGSGTQLSVL.

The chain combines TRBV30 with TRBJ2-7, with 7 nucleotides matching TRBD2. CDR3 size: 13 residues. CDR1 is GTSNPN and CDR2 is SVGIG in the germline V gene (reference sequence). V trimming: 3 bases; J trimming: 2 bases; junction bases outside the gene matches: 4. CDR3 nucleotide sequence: TGTGCCTGGAGCCGACTAGCAGCCTACGAGCAGTACTTC. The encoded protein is CAWSRLAAYEQYF.

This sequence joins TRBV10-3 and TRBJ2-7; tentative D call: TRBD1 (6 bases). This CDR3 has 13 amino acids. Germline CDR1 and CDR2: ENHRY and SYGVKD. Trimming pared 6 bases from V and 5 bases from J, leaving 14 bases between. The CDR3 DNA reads TGTGCCATCAGGTTGGACAGCGCTAACGAGCAGTACTTC. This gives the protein CAIRLDSANEQYF.

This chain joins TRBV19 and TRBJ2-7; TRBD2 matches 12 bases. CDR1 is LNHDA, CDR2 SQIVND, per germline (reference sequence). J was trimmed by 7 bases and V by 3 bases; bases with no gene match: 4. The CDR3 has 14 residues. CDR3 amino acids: CASSMELAGGEQYF. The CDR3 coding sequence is TGTGCCAGTAGTATGGAACTAGCGGGAGGTGAGCAGTACTTC.

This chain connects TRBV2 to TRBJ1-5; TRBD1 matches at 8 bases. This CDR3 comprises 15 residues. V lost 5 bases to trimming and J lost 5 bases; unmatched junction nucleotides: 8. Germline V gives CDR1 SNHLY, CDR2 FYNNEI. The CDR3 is CASSQDRVSHQPQHF. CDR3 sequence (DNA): TGTGCCAGCAGTCAGGACAGGGTCAGCCATCAGCCCCAGCATTTT. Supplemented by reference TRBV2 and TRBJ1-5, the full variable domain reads EPEVTQTPSHQVTQMGQEVILRCVPISNHLYFYWYRQILGQKVEFLVSFYNNEISEKSEIFDDQFSVERPDGSNFTLKIRSTKLEDSAMYFCASSQDRVSHQPQHFGDGTRLSIL.

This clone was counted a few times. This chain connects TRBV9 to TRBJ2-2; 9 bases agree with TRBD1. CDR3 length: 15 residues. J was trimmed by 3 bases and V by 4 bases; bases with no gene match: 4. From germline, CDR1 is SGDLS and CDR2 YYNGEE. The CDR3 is CASSLGQGYTGELFF. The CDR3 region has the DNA TGTGCCAGCAGCCTGGGACAGGGCTACACCGGGGAGCTGTTTTTT.